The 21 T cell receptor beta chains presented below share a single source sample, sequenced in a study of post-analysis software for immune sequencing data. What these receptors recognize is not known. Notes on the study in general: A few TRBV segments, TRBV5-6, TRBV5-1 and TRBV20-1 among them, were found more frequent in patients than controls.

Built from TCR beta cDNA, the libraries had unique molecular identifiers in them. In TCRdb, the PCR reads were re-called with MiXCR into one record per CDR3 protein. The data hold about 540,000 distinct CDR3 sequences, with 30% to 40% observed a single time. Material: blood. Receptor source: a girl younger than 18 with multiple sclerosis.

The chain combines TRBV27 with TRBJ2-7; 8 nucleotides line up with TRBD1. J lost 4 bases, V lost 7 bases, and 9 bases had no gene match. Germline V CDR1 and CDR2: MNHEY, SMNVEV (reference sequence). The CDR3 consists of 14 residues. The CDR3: CASTRTGMSYEQYF. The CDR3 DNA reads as TGTGCCAGCACCAGGACAGGGATGAGTTACGAGCAGTACTTC.

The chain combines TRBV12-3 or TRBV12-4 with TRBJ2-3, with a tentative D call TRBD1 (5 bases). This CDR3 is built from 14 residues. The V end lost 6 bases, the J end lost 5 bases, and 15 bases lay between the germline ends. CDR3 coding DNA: TGTGCCAGCAGGATCCAGGGATTGGGAGATACGCAGTATTTT. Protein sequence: CASRIQGLGDTQYF.

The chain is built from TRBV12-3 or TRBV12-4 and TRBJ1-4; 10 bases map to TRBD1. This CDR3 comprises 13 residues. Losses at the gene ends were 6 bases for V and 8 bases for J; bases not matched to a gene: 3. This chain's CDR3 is CASSGTGDEKLFF. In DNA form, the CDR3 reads TGTGCCAGCAGCGGGACAGGGGACGAAAAACTGTTTTTT.

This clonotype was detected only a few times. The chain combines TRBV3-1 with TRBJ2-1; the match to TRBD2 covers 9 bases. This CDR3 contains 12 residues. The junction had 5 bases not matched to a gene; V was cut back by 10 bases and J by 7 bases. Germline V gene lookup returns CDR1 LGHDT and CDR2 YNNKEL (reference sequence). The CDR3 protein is CATRTSVNEQFF. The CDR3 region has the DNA TGTGCCACTCGGACTAGCGTAAATGAGCAGTTCTTC.

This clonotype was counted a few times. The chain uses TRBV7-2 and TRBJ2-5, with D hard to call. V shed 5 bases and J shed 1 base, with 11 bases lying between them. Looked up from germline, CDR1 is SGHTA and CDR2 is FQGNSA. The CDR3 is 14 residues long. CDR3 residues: CASSRPPPQETQYF. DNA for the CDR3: TGTGCCAGCAGCCGGCCGCCCCCCCAAGAGACCCAGTACTTC.

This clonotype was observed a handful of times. This CDR3 is CSAGTDGVEETQYF. As DNA, the CDR3 is TGCAGTGCTGGCACAGATGGCGTGGAAGAGACCCAGTACTTC. This chain uses TRBV20-1 with TRBJ2-5, with no clear D. V lost 5 bases and J lost 3, with 16 bases in between. The CDR3 runs 14 residues. Germline CDR1 and CDR2: DFQATT and SNEGSKA (reference sequence).

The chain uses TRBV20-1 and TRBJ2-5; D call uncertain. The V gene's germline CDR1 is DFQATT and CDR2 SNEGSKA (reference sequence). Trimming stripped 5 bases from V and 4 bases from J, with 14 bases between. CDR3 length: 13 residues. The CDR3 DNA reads TGCAGTGCTGAACGCTCCGCTGGAGAGACCCAGTACTTC. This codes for CSAERSAGETQYF.

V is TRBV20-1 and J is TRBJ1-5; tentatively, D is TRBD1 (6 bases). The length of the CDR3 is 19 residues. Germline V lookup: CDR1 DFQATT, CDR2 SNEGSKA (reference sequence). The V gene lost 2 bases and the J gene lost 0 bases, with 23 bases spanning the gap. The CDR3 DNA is TGCAGTGCTAGAAGGGAGGGGGGGTCGAGAGCATATAGCAATCAGCCCCAGCATTTT. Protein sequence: CSARREGGSRAYSNQPQHF.

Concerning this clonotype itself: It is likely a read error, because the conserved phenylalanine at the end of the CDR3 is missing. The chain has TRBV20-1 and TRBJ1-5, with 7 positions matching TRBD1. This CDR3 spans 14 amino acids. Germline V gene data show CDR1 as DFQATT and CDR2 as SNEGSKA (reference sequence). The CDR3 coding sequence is TGCAGCGCCCCGGGACAGCCTAGCAATCAGCCCCAGCATGTT. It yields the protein CSAPGQPSNQPQHV.

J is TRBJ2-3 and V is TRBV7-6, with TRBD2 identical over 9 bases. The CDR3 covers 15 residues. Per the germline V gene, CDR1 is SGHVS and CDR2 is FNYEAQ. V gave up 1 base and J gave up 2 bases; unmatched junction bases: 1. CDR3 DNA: TGTGCCAGCAGCTTAGGGACTAGCGTCACAGATACGCAGTATTTT. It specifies CASSLGTSVTDTQYF.

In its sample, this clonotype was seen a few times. CDR3 in DNA: TGTGCCACCAGGGGGACAGGAGAGACCCAGTACTTC. This translates into CATRGTGETQYF. This chain uses TRBV24-1 with TRBJ2-5, with 8 bases matching TRBD1. Trimming at V came to 7 bases and at J to 4 bases, leaving 1 base not matched to a gene. The germline V gene has CDR1 KGHDR and CDR2 SFDVKD. The CDR3 has 12 residues.

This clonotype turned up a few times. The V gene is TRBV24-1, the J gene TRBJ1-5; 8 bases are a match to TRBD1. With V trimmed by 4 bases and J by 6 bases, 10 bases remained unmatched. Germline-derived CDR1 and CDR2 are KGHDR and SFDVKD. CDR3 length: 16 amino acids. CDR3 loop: CATSDPGQGIGQPQHF. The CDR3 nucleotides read TGTGCCACCAGTGACCCAGGACAGGGAATAGGTCAGCCCCAGCATTTT.

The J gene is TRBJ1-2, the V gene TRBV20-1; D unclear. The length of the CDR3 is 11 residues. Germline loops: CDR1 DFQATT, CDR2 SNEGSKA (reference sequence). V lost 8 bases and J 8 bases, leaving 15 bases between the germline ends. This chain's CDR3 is CSLEIAEGYTF. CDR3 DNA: TGCAGTCTAGAAATAGCAGAGGGCTACACCTTC.

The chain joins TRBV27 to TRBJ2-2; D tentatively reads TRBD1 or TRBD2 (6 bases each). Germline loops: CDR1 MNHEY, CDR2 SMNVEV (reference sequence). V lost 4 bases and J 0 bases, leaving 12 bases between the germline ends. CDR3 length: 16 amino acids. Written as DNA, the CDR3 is TGTGCCAGCAGTTCCCTTGGGGGGCCGAACACCGGGGAGCTGTTTTTT. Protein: CASSSLGGPNTGELFF.

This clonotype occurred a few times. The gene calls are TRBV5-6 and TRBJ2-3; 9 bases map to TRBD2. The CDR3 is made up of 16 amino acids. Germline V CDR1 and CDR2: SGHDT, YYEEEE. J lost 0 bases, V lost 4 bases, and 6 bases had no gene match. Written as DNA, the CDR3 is TGTGCCAGCAGCGACGGGACTAGCAGTAGCACAGATACGCAGTATTTT. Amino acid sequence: CASSDGTSSSTDTQYF.

The CDR3 is CASSFAGTRSPSSYNEQFF. CDR3 DNA sequence: TGTGCCAGCAGTTTTGCGGGGACGAGGTCCCCGAGCTCCTACAATGAGCAGTTCTTC. J is TRBJ2-1 and V is TRBV12-3 or TRBV12-4; D is perhaps TRBD2 (6 bases). CDR3 length: 19 residues. V dropped 3 bases and J dropped 0 bases, with 21 bases sitting between them.

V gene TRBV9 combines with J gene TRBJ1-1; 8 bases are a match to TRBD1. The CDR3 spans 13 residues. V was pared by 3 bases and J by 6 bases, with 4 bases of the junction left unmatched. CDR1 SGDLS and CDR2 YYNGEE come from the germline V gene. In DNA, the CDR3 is TGTGCCAGCAGCGCCCGGGACAGGCCTGAAGCTTTCTTT. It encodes CASSARDRPEAFF. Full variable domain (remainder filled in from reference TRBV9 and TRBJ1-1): DSGVTQTPKHLITATGQRVTLRCSPRSGDLSVYWYQQSLDQGLQFLIQYYNGEERAKGNILERFSAQQFPDLHSELNLSSLELGDSALYFCASSARDRPEAFFGQGTRLTVV.

Here the CDR3 reads CAISDLSDRSYEQYF. CDR3 in DNA: TGTGCCATCAGTGACCTCTCGGACAGGTCCTACGAGCAGTACTTC. The V call is TRBV10-3, the J call TRBJ2-7; 7 bases line up with TRBD1. Germline V gives CDR1 ENHRY, CDR2 SYGVKD. The ends lost 3 bases at V and 1 base at J; junction bases unmatched: 6. The CDR3 is 15 amino acids.

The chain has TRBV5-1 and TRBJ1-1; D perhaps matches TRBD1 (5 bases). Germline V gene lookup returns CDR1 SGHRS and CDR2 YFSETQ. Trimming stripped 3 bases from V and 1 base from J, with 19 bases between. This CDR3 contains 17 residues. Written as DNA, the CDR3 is TGCGCCAGCAGCTGGGGGACCTCCCGGCTATCGAACACTGAAGCTTTCTTT. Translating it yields CASSWGTSRLSNTEAFF.

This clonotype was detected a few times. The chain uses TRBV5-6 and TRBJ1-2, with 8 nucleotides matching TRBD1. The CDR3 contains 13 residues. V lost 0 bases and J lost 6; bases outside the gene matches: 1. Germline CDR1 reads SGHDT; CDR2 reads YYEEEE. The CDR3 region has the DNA TGTGCCAGCAGCTTGGTGGACAGGGATGGCTACACCTTC. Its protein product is CASSLVDRDGYTF.

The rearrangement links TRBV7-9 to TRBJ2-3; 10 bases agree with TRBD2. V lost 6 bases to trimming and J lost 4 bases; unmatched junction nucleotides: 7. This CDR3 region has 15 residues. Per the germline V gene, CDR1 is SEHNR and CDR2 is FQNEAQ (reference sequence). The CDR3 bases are TGTGCCAGCAGGCCTGCTAGCGGGGGTCCAGATACGCAGTATTTT. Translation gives CASRPASGGPDTQYF.